The 4 T cell receptor beta chains presented below share a single source sample, sequenced in a study of T-cell reconstitution after alpha-beta-depleted transplantation in children. Unique molecular identifiers featured in how the TCRbeta library was prepared. TCRdb analysed the PCR reads with MiXCR anew, one entry per CDR3 protein. The sample records some 310,000 distinct CDR3 sequences, approximately 23% being singletons. This material consisted of PBMCs, mostly from graft donor cells, taken 180 days after TCRalphabeta/CD19-depleted stem cell transplant. Every receptor here comes from a male patient between 5 and 17 years old who had a stem cell transplant for acute lymphoblastic leukemia, so the T cells may come from the graft donor.

In its sample, this clonotype was seen once. The chain carries TRBV15 and TRBJ2-7; 7 positions match TRBD1. J gave up 2 bases and V 1 base, and 11 bases lay outside the gene matches. The length of the CDR3 is 17 residues. Germline CDR1 is LNHNV and CDR2 is YYDKDF (reference sequence). The chain's CDR3 is CATSRGGRTGEAYEQYF. The CDR3 nucleotides read TGTGCCACCAGCAGAGGGGGACGCACAGGGGAAGCCTACGAGCAGTACTTC.

The V and J genes are TRBV5-1 and TRBJ2-5; 13 bases map to TRBD2. Germline V gene data show CDR1 as SGHRS and CDR2 as YFSETQ. This CDR3 comprises 16 residues. The V and J ends lost 4 bases and 3 bases, in that order; junction bases with no gene match: 6. DNA of the CDR3: TGCGCCAGCAGCGGACCGGGACTAGCGGGAAAAGAGACCCAGTACTTC. This sequence encodes CASSGPGLAGKETQYF.

The rearrangement joins TRBV7-9 to TRBJ2-5; D possibly matches TRBD1 or TRBD2 (5 bases each). Trimming pared 2 bases from V and 4 bases from J, leaving 14 bases between. Germline V gives CDR1 SEHNR, CDR2 FQNEAQ (reference sequence). This CDR3 spans 15 amino acids. The CDR3: CASSLHLGTGETQYF. The DNA for the CDR3 is TGTGCCAGCAGCTTACATTTAGGGACCGGAGAGACCCAGTACTTC.

The gene calls are TRBV12-3 or TRBV12-4 and TRBJ1-3; a possible D gene is TRBD1 (6 bases). V was clipped by 5 bases and J by 4 bases, with 30 bases between them. The CDR3 loop spans 20 amino acids. The CDR3 is CASSDKRVGGQTSRGNTIYF. For the CDR3, the DNA is TGTGCCAGCAGTGACAAACGGGTTGGAGGACAGACGAGCCGAGGAAACACCATATATTTT.